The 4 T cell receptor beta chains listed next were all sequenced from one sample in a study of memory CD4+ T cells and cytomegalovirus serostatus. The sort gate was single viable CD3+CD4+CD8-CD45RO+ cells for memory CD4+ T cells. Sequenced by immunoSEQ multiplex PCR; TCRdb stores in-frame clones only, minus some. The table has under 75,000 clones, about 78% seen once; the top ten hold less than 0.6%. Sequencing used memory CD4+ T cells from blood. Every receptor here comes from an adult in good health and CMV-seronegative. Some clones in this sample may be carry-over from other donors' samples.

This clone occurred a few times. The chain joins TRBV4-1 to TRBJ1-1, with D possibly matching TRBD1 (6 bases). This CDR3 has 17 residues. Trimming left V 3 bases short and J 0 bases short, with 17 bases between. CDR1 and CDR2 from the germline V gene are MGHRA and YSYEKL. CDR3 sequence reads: CASSHEQGQRVNTEAFF. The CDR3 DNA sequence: TGCGCCAGCAGCCATGAACAGGGACAACGGGTGAACACTGAAGCTTTCTTT.

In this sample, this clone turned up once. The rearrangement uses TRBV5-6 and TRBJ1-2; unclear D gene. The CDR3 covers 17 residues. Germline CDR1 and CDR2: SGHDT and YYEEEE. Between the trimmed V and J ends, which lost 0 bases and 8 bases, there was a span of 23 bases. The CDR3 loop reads CASSLVVTESHLWGYTF. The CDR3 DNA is TGTGCCAGCAGCTTGGTGGTTACAGAAAGCCATCTATGGGGCTACACCTTC.

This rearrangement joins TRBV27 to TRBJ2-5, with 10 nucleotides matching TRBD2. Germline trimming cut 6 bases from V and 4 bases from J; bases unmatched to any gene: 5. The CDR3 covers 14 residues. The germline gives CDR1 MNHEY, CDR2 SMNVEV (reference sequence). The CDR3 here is CASSLAGAGETQYF. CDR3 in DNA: TGTGCCAGCAGCCTAGCGGGAGCAGGAGAGACCCAGTACTTC.

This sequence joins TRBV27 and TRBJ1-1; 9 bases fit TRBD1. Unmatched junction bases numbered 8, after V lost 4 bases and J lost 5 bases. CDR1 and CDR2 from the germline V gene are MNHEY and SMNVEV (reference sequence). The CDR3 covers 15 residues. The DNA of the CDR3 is TGTGCCAGCAGTTACCGGGACAGGGATAGTACTGAAGCTTTCTTT. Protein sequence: CASSYRDRDSTEAFF.